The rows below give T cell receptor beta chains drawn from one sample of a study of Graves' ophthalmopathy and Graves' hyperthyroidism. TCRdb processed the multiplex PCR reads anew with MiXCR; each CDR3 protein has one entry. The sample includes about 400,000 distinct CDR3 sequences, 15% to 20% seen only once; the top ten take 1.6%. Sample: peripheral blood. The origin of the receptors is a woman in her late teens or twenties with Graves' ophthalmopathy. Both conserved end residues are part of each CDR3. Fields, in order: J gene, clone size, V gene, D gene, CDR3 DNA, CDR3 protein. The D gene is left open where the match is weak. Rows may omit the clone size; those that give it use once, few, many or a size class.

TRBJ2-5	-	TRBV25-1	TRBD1	TGTGCCAGCAGTCTATCCCGGACAGGGCCCCCCGGTGGGAGAGAGACCCAGTACTTC	CASSLSRTGPPGGRETQYF
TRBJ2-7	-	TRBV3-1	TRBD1	TGTGCCAGCAGCCAAGAGGGGCAGGGGGCGGTTACCGAGCAGTACTTC	CASSQEGQGAVTEQYF
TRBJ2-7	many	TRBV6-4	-	TGTGCCAGCAGGGAAACATTACAGAACACGAAAACCTACGAGCAGTACTTC	CASRETLQNTKTYEQYF
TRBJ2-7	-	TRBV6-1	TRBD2	TGTGCCAGCAGTGAAATCCCTAGCGGGGGAACCTACGAGCAGTACTTC	CASSEIPSGGTYEQYF
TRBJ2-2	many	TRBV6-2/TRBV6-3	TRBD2	TGTGCCAGCAGTTACTCGATCGAGAGTGCGGGGGGCCCCGCCGGGGAGCTGCTTTTT	CASSYSIESAGGPAGELLF
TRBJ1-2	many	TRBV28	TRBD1	TGTGCCAGCAGTCCGGGACAGGGGGCATTTAACTATGGCTACACCTTC	CASSPGQGAFNYGYTF
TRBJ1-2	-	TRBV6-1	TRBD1	TGTGCCAGCAGAGGAGGACAGGGGGTTCAGGCTGGCTACACCTTC	CASRGGQGVQAGYTF
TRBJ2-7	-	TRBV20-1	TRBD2	TGCAGTGCTGGGACTAGCGGCTCGATCTACGAGCAGTACTTC	CSAGTSGSIYEQYF
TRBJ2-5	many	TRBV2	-	TGTGCCAGCAGAGATCTAAACCAAGAGACCCAGTACTTC	CASRDLNQETQYF
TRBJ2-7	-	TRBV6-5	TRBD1	TGTGCCAGCAGCTATGACAGGGAGAGCGAGCAGTACTTC	CASSYDRESEQYF
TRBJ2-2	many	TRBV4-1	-	TGCGCCAGCAGCCAAGAGGAGGGGGGGTACACCGGGGAGCTGTTTTTT	CASSQEEGGYTGELFF
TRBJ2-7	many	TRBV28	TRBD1	TGTGCCAGCAGTTTTCACGGACAGGGACGCGAGCAGTACTTC	CASSFHGQGREQYF
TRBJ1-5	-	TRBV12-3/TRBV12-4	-	TGTGCCAGCAGTCCCCGATCAGGAAGCAATCAGCCCCAGCATTTT	CASSPRSGSNQPQHF
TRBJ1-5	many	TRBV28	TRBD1	TGTGCCAGCAGTTTCAAGGCAGGGGGGAGTAGCAATCAGCCCCAGCATTTT	CASSFKAGGSSNQPQHF
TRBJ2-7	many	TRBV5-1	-	TGCGCCAGCAGCTTTATCCCGCAGGGGTACGAGCAGTACTTC	CASSFIPQGYEQYF
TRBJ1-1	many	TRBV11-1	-	TGTGCCAGCAGCTCCCCGGCCGTAATGAACACTGAAGCTTTCTTT	CASSSPAVMNTEAFF
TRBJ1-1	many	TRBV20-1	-	TGCAGTGCTGGCCGTCAAAACACTGAAGCTTTCTTT	CSAGRQNTEAFF
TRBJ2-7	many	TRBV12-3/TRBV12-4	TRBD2	TGTGCCAGCAGTTTGCGAGCGGGGATTGGGTACGAGCAGTACTTC	CASSLRAGIGYEQYF
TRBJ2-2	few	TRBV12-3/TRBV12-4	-	TGTGCCAGCAGTTTGTCCCCAGGAGGGGCCGGGGAGCTGTTTTTT	CASSLSPGGAGELFF
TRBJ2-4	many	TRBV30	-	TGTGCCTGGAACCGAGGGGGCGGGAGAAACATTCAGTACTTC	CAWNRGGGRNIQYF
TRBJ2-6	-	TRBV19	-	TGTGCCAGTAGTTCCTCGGGGAGAACTCTTGTTGGGGCCAACGTCCTGACTTTC	CASSSSGRTLVGANVLTF
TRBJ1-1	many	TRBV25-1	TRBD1	TGTGCCAGCAGTGAATTACCCCCATCGACAGGGAGGGGCACTGAAGCTTTCTTT	CASSELPPSTGRGTEAFF
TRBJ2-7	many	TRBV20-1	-	TGCAGTGCTAGAGATCCGTGGGGTCCGGCGGGGGAGCAGTACTTC	CSARDPWGPAGEQYF
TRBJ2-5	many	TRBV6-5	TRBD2	TGTGCCAGCAGTTACACGACTAGCGGCCAAGAGACCCAGTACTTC	CASSYTTSGQETQYF
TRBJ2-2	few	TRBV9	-	TGTGCCAGCAGCGCCAGCCGGGTTCTTGTCAACTCTGGGGAGCTGTTTTTT	CASSASRVLVNSGELFF
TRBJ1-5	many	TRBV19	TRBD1	TGTGCCAGTAGGGACAGGGGACCGGGTCAGCCCCAGCATTTT	CASRDRGPGQPQHF
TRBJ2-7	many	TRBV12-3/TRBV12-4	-	TGTGCCAGCAGTCCACAAGCGAACGAGCAGTACTTC	CASSPQANEQYF
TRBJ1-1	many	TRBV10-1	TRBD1	TGCGCCAGCAGTGACCACAGGGGAGGAAACACTGAAGCTTTCTTT	CASSDHRGGNTEAFF
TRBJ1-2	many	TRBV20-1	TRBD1	TGCAGTGCTCCACCTCCGGGACAGGGAGAGTATGGCTACACCTTC	CSAPPPGQGEYGYTF
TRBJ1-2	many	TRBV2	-	TGTGCCAGCAGTGAAGAAAGGGAGTCCGGCTACACCTTC	CASSEERESGYTF
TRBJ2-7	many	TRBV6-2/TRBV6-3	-	TGTGCCAGCAGAGGGACAACCAACTACGAGCAGTACTTC	CASRGTTNYEQYF
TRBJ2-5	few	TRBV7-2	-	TGTGCCAGCAGCTTAGCGGGGTTCCAAGAGACCCAGTACTTC	CASSLAGFQETQYF
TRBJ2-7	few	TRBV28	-	TGTGCCAGCACTAAAGGCTACCGCTACGAGCAGTACTTC	CASTKGYRYEQYF
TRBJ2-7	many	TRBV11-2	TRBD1	TGTGCCAGCAGCTTAGATTTTCCCGGGACAGGGGGCTACGAGCAGTACTTC	CASSLDFPGTGGYEQYF
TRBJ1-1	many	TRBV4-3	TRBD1	TGCGCCAGCAGCCAAGAAGGACAGGGGAACACTGAAGCTTTCTTT	CASSQEGQGNTEAFF
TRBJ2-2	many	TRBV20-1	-	TGCAGTGCTAGCGGCGGCCAGGGGACCGGCGGGGAGCTGTTTTTT	CSASGGQGTGGELFF
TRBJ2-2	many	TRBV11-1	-	TGTGCCAGCGATGAGAGCACCGGGGAGCTGTTTTTT	CASDESTGELFF
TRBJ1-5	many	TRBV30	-	TGTGCCTGGAGTGTAGAGTTAGGGGCCAATCAGCCCCAGCATTTT	CAWSVELGANQPQHF
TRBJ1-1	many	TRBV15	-	TGTGCCACCAGCAGAGCCCGGGGAATGGGTACTGAAGCTTTCTTT	CATSRARGMGTEAFF
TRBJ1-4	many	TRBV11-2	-	TGTGCCAGCAGCTTCCTCGTAGGGAATGAAAAACTGTTTTTT	CASSFLVGNEKLFF
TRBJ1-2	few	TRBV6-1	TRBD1	TGTGCCAGTGGACAGGGGGCTGCGGGCTACACCTTC	CASGQGAAGYTF
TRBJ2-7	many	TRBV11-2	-	TGTGCCAGCAGCTTTCGTGGGTCTCGGAGCGGGTACTCCTACGAGCAGTACTTC	CASSFRGSRSGYSYEQYF
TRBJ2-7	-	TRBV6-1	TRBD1	TGTGCCAGCAGCCAGGTGGGACAGGGTGGCGAGCAGTACTTC	CASSQVGQGGEQYF
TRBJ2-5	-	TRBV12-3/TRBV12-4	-	TGTGCCAGCAGTTTAGGAGGGTTAGGCCAAGAGACCCAGTACTTC	CASSLGGLGQETQYF
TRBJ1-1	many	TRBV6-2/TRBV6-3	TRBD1	TGTGCCAACAGTCTAGGAAGGGGGCACACTGAAGCTTTCTTT	CANSLGRGHTEAFF
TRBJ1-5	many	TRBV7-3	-	TGTGCCAGCAGCCTGGACGGGGCCAATCAGCCCCAGCATTTT	CASSLDGANQPQHF
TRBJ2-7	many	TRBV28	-	TGTGCCAGCAAAGGTTTCCGGGCAAGCTACGAGCAGTACTTC	CASKGFRASYEQYF
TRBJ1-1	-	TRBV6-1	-	TGTGCCAGCATCGTTGGGGGGACGAACACTGAAGCTTTCTTT	CASIVGGTNTEAFF